The rows below give T cell receptor beta chains drawn from one sample of a study of blood T cell repertoires in COVID-19. This table comes from immunoSEQ multiplex PCR, and its TCRdb copy is limited to in-frame clones, with some not included. The data hold around 200,000 clones, with 85% observed a single time. Material for sequencing was PBMCs or T cells enriched from blood (not recorded which). The origin of the receptors is a man between 35 and 55 years old who had recovered from COVID-19. The CDR3 runs from the conserved cysteine through the conserved F or W. The D gene is left open where the match is weak. Rows give clone size only sometimes, using once, few, many, or a class for an expanded clone.

NA | TRBJ1-2 | TRBV19 | NA | CASSSLQAYGYTF | TGTGCCAGTAGTTCCCTTCAAGCCTATGGCTACACCTTC
TRBD2 | TRBJ2-7 | TRBV2 | NA | CASSESSGRYEQYF | TGTGCCAGCAGTGAATCGAGCGGGAGATACGAGCAGTACTTC
TRBD1 | TRBJ2-1 | TRBV7-3 | NA | CASSKGQTYNEQFF | TGTGCCAGCAGCAAGGGACAGACCTACAATGAGCAGTTCTTC
TRBD1 | TRBJ1-6 | TRBV5-1 | NA | CASKQGTGIESPLHF | TGCGCCAGCAAGCAGGGGACAGGGATAGAGTCACCCCTCCACTTT
TRBD1 | TRBJ1-2 | TRBV6-5 | NA | CASTSRGTEGYTF | TGTGCCAGCACTTCGAGAGGGACAGAGGGCTACACCTTC
NA | TRBJ2-6 | TRBV2 | NA | CASRSKQGSGANVLTF | TGTGCCAGCAGATCAAAACAGGGCTCTGGGGCCAACGTCCTGACTTTC
TRBD2 | TRBJ2-3 | TRBV11-3 | NA | CASSPGRGFTDTQYF | TGTGCCAGCAGTCCGGGGAGGGGCTTCACAGATACGCAGTATTTT
NA | TRBJ1-2 | TRBV6-4 | NA | CASSDSWGGNGYTF | TGTGCCAGCAGTGACTCGTGGGGGGGAAACGGCTACACCTTC
TRBD2 | TRBJ2-7 | TRBV10-3 | few | CAISDGTSHYEQYF | TGTGCCATCAGTGACGGGACTAGTCACTACGAGCAGTACTTC
NA | TRBJ1-2 | TRBV29-1 | NA | CSVEEQNAYGYTF | TGCAGCGTTGAAGAGCAGAACGCCTATGGCTACACCTTC
TRBD1 | TRBJ2-1 | TRBV18 | NA | CASSPSDRPNEQFF | TGTGCCAGCTCACCGTCGGACAGGCCCAATGAGCAGTTCTTC
TRBD1 | TRBJ1-1 | TRBV2 | NA | CASAGGPGYTEAFF | TGTGCCAGCGCAGGGGGCCCCGGGTACACTGAAGCTTTCTTT
NA | TRBJ2-7 | TRBV2 | NA | CASSGQTYEQYF | TGTGCCAGCAGCGGACAGACGTACGAGCAGTACTTC
NA | TRBJ2-7 | TRBV5-1 | NA | CASSFGDWTYEQYF | TGCGCCAGCAGCTTTGGTGACTGGACCTACGAGCAGTACTTC
TRBD1 | TRBJ1-1 | TRBV5-4 | NA | CASSFGQGWGTEAFF | TGTGCCAGCAGCTTTGGACAGGGTTGGGGCACTGAAGCTTTCTTT
TRBD2 | TRBJ2-7 | TRBV29-1 | NA | CSVAGLAGSYEQYF | TGCAGCGTTGCCGGACTAGCGGGAAGCTACGAGCAGTACTTC
TRBD2 | TRBJ2-5 | TRBV6-5 | NA | CASSSWGSGETQYF | TGTGCCAGCAGTTCGTGGGGTAGCGGGGAGACCCAGTACTTC
NA | TRBJ2-7 | TRBV11-3 | NA | CASSQGWGYEQYF | TGTGCCAGCTCTCAGGGTTGGGGCTACGAGCAGTACTTC
TRBD2 | TRBJ2-2 | TRBV27 | NA | CASSLLAGRGIAGELFF | TGTGCCAGCAGTTTACTAGCGGGAAGAGGGATCGCCGGGGAGCTGTTTTTT
NA | TRBJ2-7 | TRBV20-1 | once | CSASVGRGEQYF | TGCAGTGCTAGTGTGGGCAGGGGCGAGCAGTACTTC
NA | TRBJ1-2 | TRBV11-3 | once | CASSPTRVNYGYTF | TGTGCCAGCAGCCCGACCAGGGTAAACTATGGCTACACCTTC
NA | TRBJ2-5 | TRBV12-3/TRBV12-4 | NA | CASRRSSQETQYF | TGTGCCAGCAGACGTTCTAGCCAAGAGACCCAGTACTTC